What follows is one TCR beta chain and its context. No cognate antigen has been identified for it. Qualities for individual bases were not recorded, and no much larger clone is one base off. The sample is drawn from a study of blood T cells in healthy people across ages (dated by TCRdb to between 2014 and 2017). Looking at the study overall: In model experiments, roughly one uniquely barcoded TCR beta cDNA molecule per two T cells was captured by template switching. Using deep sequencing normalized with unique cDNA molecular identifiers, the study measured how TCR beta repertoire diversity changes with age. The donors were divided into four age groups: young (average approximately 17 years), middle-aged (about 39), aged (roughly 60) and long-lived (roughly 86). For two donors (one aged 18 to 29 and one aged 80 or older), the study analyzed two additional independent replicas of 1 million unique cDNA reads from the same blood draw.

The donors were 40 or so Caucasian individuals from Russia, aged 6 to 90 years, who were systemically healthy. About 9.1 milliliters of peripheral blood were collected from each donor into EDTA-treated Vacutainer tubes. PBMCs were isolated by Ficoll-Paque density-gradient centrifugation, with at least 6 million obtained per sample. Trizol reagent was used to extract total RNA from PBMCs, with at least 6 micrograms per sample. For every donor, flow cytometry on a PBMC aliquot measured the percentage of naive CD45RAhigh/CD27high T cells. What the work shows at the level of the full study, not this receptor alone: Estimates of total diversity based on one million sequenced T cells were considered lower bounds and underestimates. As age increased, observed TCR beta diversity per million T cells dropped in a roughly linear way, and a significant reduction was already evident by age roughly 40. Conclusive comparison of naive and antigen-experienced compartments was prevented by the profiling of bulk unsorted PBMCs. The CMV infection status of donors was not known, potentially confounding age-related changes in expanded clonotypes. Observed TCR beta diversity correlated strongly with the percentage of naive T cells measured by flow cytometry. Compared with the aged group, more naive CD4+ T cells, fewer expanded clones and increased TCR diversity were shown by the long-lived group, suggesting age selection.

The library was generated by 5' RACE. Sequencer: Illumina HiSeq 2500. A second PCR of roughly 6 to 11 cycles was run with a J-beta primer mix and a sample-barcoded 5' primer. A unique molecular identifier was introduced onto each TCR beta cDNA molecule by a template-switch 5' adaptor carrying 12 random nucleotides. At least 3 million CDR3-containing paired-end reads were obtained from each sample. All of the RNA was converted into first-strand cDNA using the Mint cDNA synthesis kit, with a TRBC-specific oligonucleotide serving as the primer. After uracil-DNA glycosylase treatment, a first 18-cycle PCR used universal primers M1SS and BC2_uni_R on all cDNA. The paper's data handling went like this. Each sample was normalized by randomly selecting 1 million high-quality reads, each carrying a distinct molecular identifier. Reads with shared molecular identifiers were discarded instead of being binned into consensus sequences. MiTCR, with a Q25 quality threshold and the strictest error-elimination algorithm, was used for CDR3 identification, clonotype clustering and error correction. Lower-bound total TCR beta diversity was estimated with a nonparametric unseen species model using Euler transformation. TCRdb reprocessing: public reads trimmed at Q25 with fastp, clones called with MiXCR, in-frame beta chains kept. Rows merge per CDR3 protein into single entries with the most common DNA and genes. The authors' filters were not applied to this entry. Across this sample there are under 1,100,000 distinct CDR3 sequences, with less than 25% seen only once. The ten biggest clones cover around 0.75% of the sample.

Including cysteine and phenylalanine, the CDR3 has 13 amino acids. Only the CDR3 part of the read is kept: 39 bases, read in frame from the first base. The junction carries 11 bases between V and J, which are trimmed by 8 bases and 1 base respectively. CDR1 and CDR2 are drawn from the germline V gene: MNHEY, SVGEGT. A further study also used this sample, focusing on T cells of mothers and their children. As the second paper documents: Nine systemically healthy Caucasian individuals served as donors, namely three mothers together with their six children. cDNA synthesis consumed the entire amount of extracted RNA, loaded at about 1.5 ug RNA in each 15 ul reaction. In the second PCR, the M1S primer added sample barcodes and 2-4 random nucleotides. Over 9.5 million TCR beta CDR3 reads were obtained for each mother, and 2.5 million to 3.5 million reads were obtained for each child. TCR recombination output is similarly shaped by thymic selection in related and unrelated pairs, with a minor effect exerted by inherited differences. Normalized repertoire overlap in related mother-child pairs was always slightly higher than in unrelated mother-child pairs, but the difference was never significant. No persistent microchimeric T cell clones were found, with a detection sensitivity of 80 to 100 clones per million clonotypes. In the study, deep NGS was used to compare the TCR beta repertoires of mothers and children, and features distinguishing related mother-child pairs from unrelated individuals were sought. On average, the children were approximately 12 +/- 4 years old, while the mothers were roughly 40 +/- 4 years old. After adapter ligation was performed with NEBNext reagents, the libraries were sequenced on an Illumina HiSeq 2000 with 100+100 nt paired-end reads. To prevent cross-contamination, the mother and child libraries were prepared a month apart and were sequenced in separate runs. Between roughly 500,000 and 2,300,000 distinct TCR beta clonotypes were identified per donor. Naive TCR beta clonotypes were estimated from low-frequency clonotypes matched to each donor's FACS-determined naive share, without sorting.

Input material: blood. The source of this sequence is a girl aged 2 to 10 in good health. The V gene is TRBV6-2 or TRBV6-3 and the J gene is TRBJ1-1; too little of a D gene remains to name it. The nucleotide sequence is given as TGTGCCAGCGGCGGTGCGTCGAACACTGAAGCTTTCTTT. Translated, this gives CASGGASNTEAFF.